One and the same sample provided the 26 T cell receptor beta chains below, sequenced in a study of blood T cells in healthy people across ages. A J-beta primer mix and a sample-barcoded 5' primer were used in a second PCR of roughly 6 to 11 cycles. TCRdb re-derived calls from the 5' RACE reads in MiXCR, one entry per CDR3 protein. The repertoire holds about a million distinct CDR3 sequences, with 40% to 60% as singletons. Sequencing was done on a sample of blood. These receptor sequences come from a man aged 25-45 years in good health.

This rearrangement joins TRBV14 to TRBJ2-3; 7 bases are a match to TRBD2. The germline gives CDR1 SGHDN, CDR2 FVKESK. V dropped 3 bases and J dropped 6; count of bases not matched to a gene: 12. The CDR3 length is 16 residues. CDR3: CASSQRAGTMFDTQYF. The CDR3 bases are TGTGCCAGCAGCCAGCGGGCGGGGACTATGTTCGATACGCAGTATTTT.

The chain joins TRBV6-1 to TRBJ2-1, with TRBD2 matching over 8 bases. Germline V gives CDR1 MNHNS, CDR2 SASEGT. The CDR3 has 17 residues. V lost 2 bases and J lost 9; bases outside the gene matches: 15. This CDR3 is CASSESLGGGRNGEQFF. DNA of the CDR3: TGTGCCAGCAGTGAAAGTCTCGGGGGGGGGCGGAATGGTGAGCAGTTCTTC.

The gene calls are TRBV12-3 or TRBV12-4 and TRBJ1-1; maybe TRBD1 (6 bases). The CDR3 contains 14 residues. V shed 8 bases and J shed 4 bases, with 17 bases lying between them. CDR3 sequence reads: CASRPQGMSTEAFF. Here the CDR3 DNA reads TGTGCCAGCCGACCCCAGGGGATGAGCACTGAAGCTTTCTTT.

The rearrangement uses TRBV5-6 and TRBJ2-4; D remains ambiguous. CDR3 length: 12 amino acids. Trimming took off 2 bases at V and 6 bases at J, with 6 bases between the two ends. The germline CDR1 and CDR2 sequences are SGHDT and YYEEEE. The CDR3 is CASSFGRNIQYF. CDR3 DNA sequence: TGTGCCAGCAGCTTCGGTCGAAACATTCAGTACTTC.

With respect to this clonotype: A much larger clone differs by one base, so this may be a read error. The chain carries TRBV10-3 and TRBJ2-5, with 11 positions matching TRBD1. The V gene end was trimmed by 6 bases and the J gene end by 11 bases; junction bases not matched to a gene: 5. Looked up from germline, CDR1 is ENHRY and CDR2 is SYGVKD. This CDR3 spans 12 amino acids. The CDR3 coding sequence is TGTGCCATCAGGGGACAGGGGGATAAGCAGTACTTC. Its protein is CAIRGQGDKQYF.

The chain recombines TRBV20-1 with TRBJ1-1; D gene ambiguous. From germline, CDR1 is DFQATT and CDR2 SNEGSKA (reference sequence). This CDR3 spans 13 amino acids. With 0 bases removed from V and 5 bases from J, the gap between germline ends came to 10 bases. This chain's CDR3 is CSARDQWETEAFF. The CDR3 nucleotides read TGCAGTGCTAGAGATCAGTGGGAAACTGAAGCTTTCTTT.

This chain connects TRBV6-2 or TRBV6-3 to TRBJ2-1; tentatively, D is TRBD2 (6 bases). Trimming pared 8 bases from V and 4 bases from J, leaving 18 bases between. CDR1 and CDR2 from the germline V gene are MNHEY and SVGEGT. This CDR3 has 15 amino acids. DNA for the CDR3: TGTGCCAGCGCTACCCAAAGCGGGCCATACAATGAGCAGTTCTTC. Translation gives CASATQSGPYNEQFF.

Of note for this clonotype: A read error may explain this, as a much larger clone is one base away. The chain has TRBV11-2 and TRBJ1-2; D unclear. This CDR3 has 16 amino acids. Germline V lookup: CDR1 SGHAT, CDR2 FQNNGV. The CDR3 DNA reads as TGTGCCAGCGGCTTAGACGCGGGCTTGAATGACTATGGCTACACCTTC. The encoded protein is CASGLDAGLNDYGYTF.

The sample holds one count of this clonotype. This may be a read error, as it is one base from a much larger clone. The rearrangement uses TRBV2 and TRBJ1-5; no definite D call. The germline CDR1 and CDR2 sequences are SNHLY and FYNNEI. This CDR3 comprises 14 residues. DNA of the CDR3: TGTGCCAGCAGGGAAGCGGCAGTCAATCAGCCCCAGCATTTT. This encodes CASREAAVNQPQHF.

The chain joins TRBV10-3 to TRBJ2-7; possibly TRBD1 or TRBD2 for D (5 bases each). V was shortened by 6 bases and J by 0 bases, with 18 bases between the two germline ends. This CDR3 has 16 amino acids. Looked up from germline, CDR1 is ENHRY and CDR2 is SYGVKD. The CDR3 nucleotides read TGTGCCATCAGCCCACGGCAGGGAGATTTCTCCTACGAGCAGTACTTC. It translates to CAISPRQGDFSYEQYF.

The chain has TRBV6-5 and TRBJ2-4, with D unclear. Germline CDR1 and CDR2: MNHEY and SVGAGI. The CDR3 extends over 13 amino acids. V was clipped by 5 bases and J by 13 bases, with 18 bases between them. The CDR3 protein is CASSPGRQATQYF. Written as DNA, the CDR3 is TGTGCCAGCAGTCCCGGACGGCAAGCCACCCAGTACTTC.

This rearrangement joins TRBV25-1 to TRBJ2-5; 9 bases are shared with TRBD2. The V segment lost 8 bases and the J segment 1 base; nucleotides outside the gene matches: 11. The CDR3 covers 16 residues. The germline V gene encodes CDR1 MGHDK and CDR2 SYGVNS. The CDR3 here is CASRPPSGGPQETQYF. The DNA of the CDR3 is TGTGCCAGCCGCCCCCCGAGCGGGGGGCCCCAAGAGACCCAGTACTTC.

The chain uses TRBV10-1 and TRBJ1-2; D is undetermined. The V gene's germline CDR1 is WNHNN and CDR2 SYGVQD (reference sequence). Between the trimmed V and J ends, which lost 0 bases and 3 bases, there was a span of 11 bases. The CDR3 has 15 amino acids. CDR3 loop: CASSESTLHYYGYTF. The CDR3 DNA reads as TGCGCCAGCAGTGAGTCGACTCTGCACTACTATGGCTACACCTTC.

This rearrangement joins TRBV4-3 to TRBJ2-2; 8 nucleotides agree with TRBD1. The CDR3 length is 16 residues. The V segment lost 4 bases and the J segment 2 bases; nucleotides outside the gene matches: 6. Germline lookup yields CDR1 LGHNA and CDR2 YSLEER. In DNA form, the CDR3 reads TGCGCCAGCAGCCGAGGACAGGGCCGTAACACCGGGGAGCTGTTTTTT. Protein sequence: CASSRGQGRNTGELFF.

The gene calls are TRBV29-1 and TRBJ2-7, with no clear D. The CDR3 consists of 15 residues. Trimming shortened V by 0 bases and J by 7 bases, and 19 bases separated the two germline ends. Germline V gene lookup returns CDR1 SQVTM and CDR2 ANQGSEA. CDR3 region: CSVEDPDALGWEQYF. DNA for the CDR3: TGCAGCGTTGAAGATCCGGACGCCTTAGGGTGGGAGCAGTACTTC.

The DNA of the CDR3 is TGCGCCAGCAGCACGACAGGGGAACGAATATCGGCTAACTATGGCTACACCTTC. Its translation: CASSTTGERISANYGYTF. The chain couples TRBV5-1 to TRBJ1-2; 8 positions match TRBD1. The CDR3 is 18 residues long. V dropped 4 bases and J dropped 0; count of bases not matched to a gene: 14. Germline assignment: CDR1 SGHRS and CDR2 YFSETQ. Complete variable domain (other parts from reference TRBV5-1 and TRBJ1-2): KAGVTQTPRYLIKTRGQQVTLSCSPISGHRSVSWYQQTPGQGLQFLFEYFSETQRNKGNFPGRFSGRQFSNSRSEMNVSTLELGDSALYLCASSTTGERISANYGYTFGSGTRLTVV.

The rearrangement uses TRBV2 and TRBJ2-5; 8 bases agree with TRBD1. Unmatched junction bases numbered 7, after V lost 5 bases and J lost 2 bases. From germline, CDR1 is SNHLY and CDR2 FYNNEI. The CDR3 covers 15 residues. The CDR3 DNA is TGTGCCAGCAGTACCGACAGGGGCTATCAAGAGACCCAGTACTTC. Protein: CASSTDRGYQETQYF.

This clonotype was detected only a few times. V usage is TRBV7-2 and J usage is TRBJ2-7; 9 bases match TRBD1. Trimming removed 1 base from V and 6 bases from J; junction bases left unmatched: 10. Germline V gene data show CDR1 as SGHTA and CDR2 as FQGNSA. CDR3 size: 16 residues. This CDR3 reads CASSLVMGQGRGEQYF. CDR3 in DNA: TGTGCCAGCAGCTTAGTAATGGGACAGGGTAGAGGCGAGCAGTACTTC. The full variable domain, with the rest looked up from reference TRBV7-2 and TRBJ2-7, is GAGVSQSPSNKVTEKGKDVELRCDPISGHTALYWYRQSLGQGLEFLIYFQGNSAPDKSGLPSDRFSAERTGGSVSTLTIQRTQQEDSAVYLCASSLVMGQGRGEQYFGPGTRLTVT.

This chain uses TRBV10-3 with TRBJ1-1; no clear D gene. CDR3 length equals 11 residues. The V end was cut by 3 bases, the J end by 6 bases, with 5 bases between. Germline lookup yields CDR1 ENHRY and CDR2 SYGVKD. CDR3 amino acids: CAISEGSEAFF. CDR3 in DNA: TGTGCCATCAGTGAAGGATCTGAAGCTTTCTTT.

To note about this clonotype: One end of the junction fails to match germline, which may point to a read error. This chain joins TRBV4-2 and TRBJ2-1, with TRBD2 identical over 7 bases. This CDR3 region has 15 residues. Looked up from germline, CDR1 is LGHNA and CDR2 is YNFKEQ. The CDR3 region is CASGVGGSSHNEQFF. The CDR3 bases are TGTGCCAGTGGGGTCGGGGGGAGCTCCCACAATGAGCAGTTCTTC.

The chain joins TRBV12-3 or TRBV12-4 to TRBJ2-5; the match to TRBD2 covers 8 bases. The CDR3 sequence is 13 residues long. J gave up 4 bases and V 5 bases, and 3 bases lay outside the gene matches. CDR3 nucleotide sequence: TGTGCCAGCAGTATCGCGGGGGGAGAGACCCAGTACTTC. This codes for CASSIAGGETQYF.

V is TRBV5-4 and J is TRBJ2-4, with D tentatively TRBD2 (6 bases). The DNA end favors TRBJ2-5, so the J call may be wrong. There are 14 residues in the CDR3. Germline V lookup: CDR1 SGHNT, CDR2 YYREEE (reference sequence). The CDR3 spells CASSLGGNEETQYF. The CDR3 DNA follows: TGTGCCAGCAGCTTGGGCGGGAACGAAGAGACCCAGTACTTC.

This chain joins TRBV4-1 and TRBJ2-1; 8 bases align to TRBD2. This CDR3 contains 14 residues. CDR1 is MGHRA and CDR2 is YSYEKL in the germline V gene. V lost 4 bases to trimming and J lost 4 bases; unmatched junction nucleotides: 3. The CDR3 sequence is CASSPIAGYNEQFF. The CDR3 DNA follows: TGCGCCAGCAGCCCAATAGCGGGGTACAATGAGCAGTTCTTC.

Only a few counts were recorded for this clonotype. The chain couples TRBV20-1 to TRBJ2-7; TRBD1 agrees at 8 bases. Germline V CDR1 and CDR2: DFQATT, SNEGSKA (reference sequence). The CDR3 extends over 14 amino acids. V lost 5 bases and J lost 1; bases outside the gene matches: 7. The CDR3: CSAGRRDRSYEQYF. The DNA of the CDR3 is TGCAGTGCTGGCCGCCGGGACAGGTCCTACGAGCAGTACTTC.

Points on this clonotype: The junction and the germline gene differ at one end; a read error may be behind it. V and J are TRBV7-3 and TRBJ2-1, with 8 bases matching TRBD1. From germline, CDR1 is SGHTA and CDR2 FQGTGA. The CDR3 consists of 14 residues. DNA for the CDR3: TGTGCCAGCAGCCTGCTGACAGGGGACAATGAGCAGTTTTTC. Amino acid sequence: CASSLLTGDNEQFF.

The chain recombines TRBV29-1 with TRBJ2-1; D may be TRBD2 (5 bases). There are 15 residues in the CDR3. The V and J ends lost 6 bases and 0 bases respectively, with 15 bases between them. Germline V lookup: CDR1 SQVTM, CDR2 ANQGSEA. CDR3 region: CSVQVAPNSYNEQFF. CDR3 coding DNA: TGCAGCGTCCAGGTAGCGCCGAACTCCTACAATGAGCAGTTCTTC.